Listed below are T cell receptor beta chains from one sample, sequenced in a study of cytomegalovirus exposure and HLA in healthy donors. TCRdb keeps only in-frame clones here, not all; method: immunoSEQ multiplex PCR. The data contain under 150,000 clones, roughly 69% of them singletons. The sequenced material came from PBMCs. The receptor set was obtained from a human donor in good health. CDR3s leave out the opening cysteine and the closing phenylalanine or tryptophan. D genes are given only for firm matches. Clone sizes are given selectively: once, few, many, or a class where the clone is expanded.

abundance,d_gene,j_gene,v_gene,CDR3aa
-,TRBD2,TRBJ2-5,TRBV11-2,ASSPTGGRAGETQY
few,TRBD2,TRBJ2-5,TRBV5-4,ASSLGLAGGETQY
-,TRBD1,TRBJ2-1,TRBV5-1,ASSTRDRVPEQF
-,-,TRBJ1-5,TRBV6-6,ASSYTQVQPQH
few,-,TRBJ1-2,TRBV7-2,ASSLPWTNGGYT
-,-,TRBJ2-6,TRBV29-1,SVHQNGANVLT
-,TRBD2,TRBJ2-1,TRBV7-2,ASSLVAGGPREQF
-,-,TRBJ1-4,TRBV28,ASSYTRSTNEKLF
-,TRBD1,TRBJ2-1,TRBV5-1,ASSAGTGGYNEQF
few,-,TRBJ2-1,TRBV27,ASSLGPGGGREF
-,TRBD1,TRBJ1-6,TRBV5-4,ASSLATGQGAAPLH
-,-,TRBJ1-2,TRBV23-1,ASSHHGGRGLYGYT
-,-,TRBJ1-3,TRBV5-1,ASSRGLNSGNTIY
-,TRBD2,TRBJ2-5,TRBV15,ATSSPPTRRTSPQETQY
-,TRBD1,TRBJ1-6,TRBV6-1,TSSERQGVSFNSPLH
few,TRBD2,TRBJ2-4,TRBV29-1,SVGREGNIQY
-,-,TRBJ2-2,TRBV4-1,ASSQDRGRGNTGELF
once,-,TRBJ2-7,TRBV19,ASSSGVTGEQY
-,TRBD1,TRBJ2-5,TRBV5-1,ASSLDRGFQETQY
-,-,TRBJ1-2,TRBV5-4,ASRTAIANYGYT
-,-,TRBJ1-6,TRBV28,ASSHPPQGNSPLH
few,-,TRBJ2-2,TRBV2,ASSEGQFTGELF
-,-,TRBJ2-1,TRBV27,ASSLRGLTGPSSYNEQF